This T cell receptor beta chain was sequenced in a study of spatial heterogeneity in lung cancer. Time point given: sample taken at primary tumor resection. Material for sequencing was whole RNA from tumor, nontumor lung or frozen PBMC, left unsorted. TCRdb called the 5' RACE reads again in MiXCR, with one record for every CDR3 protein. The table has about 86,000 distinct CDR3 sequences, roughly 13% seen once; the top ten hold around 4.3%. Germline values: CDR1 DFQATT, CDR2 SNEGSKA (reference sequence). The CDR3 is made up of 14 amino acids. Losses at the gene ends were 6 bases for V and 3 bases for J; bases not matched to a gene: 3. This clonotype turned up a few times.

This chain joins TRBV20-1 and TRBJ1-6, with 9 bases fitting TRBD1. The sample in question was PBMCs, obtained at surgery. The clonotype comes from a male donor with early-stage non-small cell lung cancer. The CDR3 DNA reads TGCAGTGCCCCGACAGGGGGCTATAATTCACCCCTCCACTTT. It translates to CSAPTGGYNSPLHF.